Sequencing of this T cell receptor (beta chain) was carried out in a study of a mutant IDH1 vaccine in newly diagnosed glioma. At the level of the study: In weeks 1, 3, 5, 7, 11, 15, 19 and 23, patients were vaccinated.

Measured with immunoSEQ multiplex PCR; TCRdb has only the in-frame clones, and not every one. The sample records some 120,000 clones, 80% being singletons. For this clone: Its target is not known.

Time point specified: week 11, during vaccination. A single vaccine dose contained 300 ug of mutant IDH1 20-mer peptide, and topical imiquimod was used with it. The donors' diagnosis was new WHO grade 3 or 4 astrocytoma that was IDH1-mutant and ATRX-lost. The sequence derives from a man between 40 and 49 years old with glioma. The sample in question was PBMCs, obtained from a glioma patient whose treatment included an IDH1 peptide vaccine.

In nucleotides, the CDR3 is TGCGCCAGCAGCCAAGATCAAAGTTTAATCTCTGGAAACACCATATATTTT. It is translated as CASSQDQSLISGNTIYF. The chain uses TRBV4-3 and TRBJ1-3; D is undetermined. V was cut by 0 bases and J by 0 bases, with 12 bases left in between. There are 17 residues in the CDR3. Germline values: CDR1 LGHNA, CDR2 YSLEER.